The entry that follows covers one TCR beta chain sequence. Assay used: immunoSEQ multiplex PCR; TCRdb lists only in-frame clones, some missing. The table records some 80,000 clones, more than 75% of them present only once. This sample is part of a study of blood T cell repertoires in COVID-19. Whole-study context: Whether acute or convalescent, the COVID-19 samples came from the United States, Italy and Spain. Sources were T cells, B-cell-depleted T cells, or PBMCs; the material itself was cDNA or gDNA.

The germline gives CDR1 DFQATT, CDR2 SNEGSKA (reference sequence). The CDR3 is 13 residues long. Trimming left V 3 bases short and J 2 bases short, with 7 bases between. Sample: peripheral blood. The V and J genes are TRBV20-1 and TRBJ1-4; D gene uncertain. This sequence originates from a man aged 55-75 years with COVID-19, enrolled during active disease. The DNA for the CDR3 is TGCAGTGCTAGTCGGAGGACTAATGAAAAACTGTTTTTT. Translation: CSASRRTNEKLFF.